The entry that follows covers one T cell receptor (beta chain) sequence. Its matching antigen is unknown. The data originate from a study of CD8+CD57+ T cells in acquired aplastic anemia. Study details: The DNA of sorted CD4+ and CD8+ cells averaged roughly 3.2 ug. Mean read depth for CD4+ cells from healthy donors was around 9.9 million.

TCR beta VDJ and CDR3 profiles were obtained from a genomic DNA template. One entry per CDR3 protein results from TCRdb running MiXCR on the reads. This sample has about 220,000 distinct CDR3 sequences; 30% to 35% occur once, and the top ten carry 0.95% to 1.3%. The CDR3 length is 14 residues. Per germline, CDR1 SGHKS and CDR2 YYEKEE (reference sequence). V lost 5 bases, J lost 3 bases, and 5 bases stayed unmatched. Whole-study findings and limits: A set of more than 25 CD8+ CDR3 sequences was shared between patients and controls, and these sequences appeared highly expressed in patients. Simpson's diversity of CD8+ cells was not significantly different in patients compared with controls.

Sequenced input: sorted CD4+, CD8+, or CD8+CD57+ T cells (not recorded which) from PBMCs. The sequence was collected from a human donor in good health, serving as a control. V is TRBV5-5 and J is TRBJ2-5; TRBD1 agrees at 9 bases. This CDR3 is CASSRQGVEETQYF. The CDR3 DNA sequence: TGTGCCAGCAGTCGACAGGGGGTGGAAGAGACCCAGTACTTC.